A selection of T cell receptor beta chains follows, all from one sample in a study of beta chain features in type 1 diabetes. The assay was immunoSEQ multiplex PCR, and TCRdb's table has in-frame clones only and misses some. Among hundreds of thousands of clones listed, roughly an eighth were seen once. The sequencing input was naive CD4+ T cells from blood. These receptors were taken from a man younger than 35 with type 1 diabetes. Each CDR3 is given with its conserved first and last residue. A D gene is named only where the DNA matches it firmly. Clone size is given for some rows only: seen once, a few or many times, or a class if the clone is expanded.

v_gene	d_gene	j_gene	abundance	CDR3aa	CDR3nt
TRBV13	TRBD1	TRBJ2-5	few	CASSSLKGAETQYF	TGTGCCAGCAGCTCCCTCAAGGGGGCAGAGACCCAGTACTTC
TRBV6-6	NA	TRBJ1-4	NA	CASSYSGTSNEKLFF	TGTGCCAGCAGTTACTCCGGGACAAGTAATGAAAAACTGTTTTTT
TRBV7-2	NA	TRBJ2-3	NA	CASSRRGDTQYF	TGTGCCAGCAGCCGGAGGGGAGATACGCAGTATTTT
TRBV28	NA	TRBJ1-4	few	CASSTRQRPKKLFF	TGTGCCAGCAGTACCCGACAGCGGCCTAAAAAACTGTTTTTT
TRBV9	NA	TRBJ2-1	NA	CASSPRTASYNEQFF	TGTGCCAGCAGCCCCCGGACAGCCTCCTACAATGAGCAGTTCTTC
TRBV4-1	TRBD2	TRBJ2-1	NA	CASSLFTGLAGGNEQFF	TGCGCCAGCAGCCTCTTCACCGGACTAGCGGGAGGAAATGAGCAGTTCTTC
TRBV30	NA	TRBJ2-3	few	CARTGAFTDTQYF	TGTGCCCGGACGGGAGCCTTCACAGATACGCAGTATTTT
TRBV4-3	TRBD1	TRBJ2-4	NA	CASSQDLDRGYAKNIQYF	TGCGCCAGCAGCCAAGATCTAGACAGGGGATATGCCAAAAACATTCAGTACTTC
TRBV6-5	NA	TRBJ2-7	NA	CASSTTVPFEQYF	TGTGCCAGCAGTACAACAGTGCCATTCGAGCAGTACTTC
TRBV9	NA	TRBJ2-7	NA	CASSVGVTGHVSYEQYF	TGTGCCAGCAGCGTAGGAGTAACGGGCCACGTCTCCTACGAGCAGTACTTC
TRBV21-1	NA	TRBJ2-7	few	CASSKGTKVDYEQYF	TGTGCCAGCAGCAAAGGTACTAAGGTAGACTACGAGCAGTACTTC
TRBV20-1	NA	TRBJ1-5	few	CSARDQGPQHF	TGCAGTGCTAGAGATCAGGGGCCCCAGCATTTT
TRBV30	NA	TRBJ1-2	NA	CAWSRAGLYGYTF	TGTGCCTGGAGTCGGGCCGGTCTGTATGGCTACACCTTC
TRBV2	NA	TRBJ1-5	NA	CASSVSQADQPQHF	TGTGCCAGCAGTGTAAGCCAGGCAGATCAGCCCCAGCATTTT
TRBV11-2	NA	TRBJ2-1	few	CASSSLYGSYNEQFF	TGTGCCAGCAGCTCCCTATACGGCTCCTACAATGAGCAGTTCTTC
TRBV30	NA	TRBJ1-5	few	CAWSVRGNQPQHF	TGTGCCTGGAGTGTAAGGGGGAATCAGCCCCAGCATTTT
TRBV29-1	NA	TRBJ2-3	NA	CSASPQQTDTQYF	TGCAGCGCGTCTCCCCAGCAAACAGATACGCAGTATTTT
TRBV7-2	TRBD2	TRBJ2-1	NA	CASSLAPRLAGRRIYNEQFF	TGTGCCAGCAGCTTAGCGCCGAGGCTAGCGGGCCGCCGGATATACAATGAGCAGTTCTTC
TRBV23-1	TRBD2	TRBJ2-1	few	CASSREGLNEQFF	TGCGCCAGTTCTCGGGAGGGCCTTAATGAGCAGTTCTTC
TRBV5-6	TRBD1	TRBJ1-2	NA	CASSLGDRGLGYTF	TGTGCCAGCAGCTTGGGGGACAGGGGACTGGGCTACACCTTC
TRBV29-1	NA	TRBJ2-7	few	CSGEVGDGYEQYF	TGCAGCGGAGAAGTTGGGGACGGCTACGAGCAGTACTTC
TRBV19	NA	TRBJ2-7	NA	CASHGGPSYEQYF	TGTGCCAGTCACGGCGGGCCCTCCTACGAGCAGTACTTC
TRBV4-2	NA	TRBJ1-2	NA	CASSQDLQGGYGYTF	TGTGCCAGCAGCCAAGACCTACAGGGAGGCTATGGCTACACCTTC
TRBV7-2	NA	TRBJ1-2	NA	CASSPPTGLYYGYTF	TGTGCCAGCAGCCCGCCGACGGGGCTTTACTATGGCTACACCTTC
TRBV11-2	TRBD1	TRBJ2-1	few	CASRLDRGGYNEQFF	TGTGCCAGCAGACTTGACAGGGGGGGCTACAATGAGCAGTTCTTC